These 21 T cell receptor beta chains were all obtained from the same sample, sequenced in a study of blood T cell repertoires in COVID-19. TCRdb's copy holds only in-frame clones and misses some; the assay was immunoSEQ multiplex PCR. The repertoire holds about 260,000 clones, with more than 90% as singletons. The sequencing sample was made of peripheral blood. The receptors stem from a person under 30 with COVID-19, enrolled during active disease.

The rearrangement uses TRBV3-1 (or the pseudogene TRBV3-2) and TRBJ2-5, with 7 bases aligning to TRBD1. V dropped 4 bases and J dropped 5; count of bases not matched to a gene: 1. Germline values: CDR1 LGHDT, CDR2 YNNKEL (reference sequence). This CDR3 region has 12 residues. CDR3 protein: CASSPDRETQYF. The DNA of the CDR3 is TGTGCCAGCAGCCCGGACAGGGAGACCCAGTACTTC.

The chain employs TRBV28 and TRBJ1-5, with a tentative D call TRBD1 (6 bases). From germline, CDR1 is MDHEN and CDR2 SYDVKM. The CDR3 covers 14 residues. Between the trimmed V and J ends, which lost 5 bases and 4 bases, there was a span of 12 bases. CDR3 nucleotide sequence: TGTGCCAGCAGTGGGACACTCACTAATCAGCCCCAGCATTTT. Protein product: CASSGTLTNQPQHF.

The chain has TRBV7-6 and TRBJ2-2; D is perhaps TRBD2 (5 bases). The V end was cut by 2 bases, the J end by 3 bases, with 10 bases between. There are 15 residues in the CDR3. Germline-derived CDR1 and CDR2 are SGHVS and FNYEAQ. In DNA form, the CDR3 reads TGTGCCAGCAGCTTATCTAGCTCAGACACCGGGGAGCTGTTTTTT. Its protein product is CASSLSSSDTGELFF.

The CDR3 protein is CASGPYYGTSGGTQYF. CDR3 sequence (DNA): TGTGCTAGTGGTCCGTACTACGGGACTAGCGGGGGGACGCAGTATTTT. The chain is built from TRBV12-5 and TRBJ2-3; 15 bases line up with TRBD2. From germline, CDR1 is LGHNT and CDR2 FRNRAP. CDR3 size: 16 residues. V lost 5 bases and J lost 9; bases outside the gene matches: 9.

The rearrangement joins TRBV24-1 to TRBJ2-1, with 9 bases aligning to TRBD1. The germline V gene encodes CDR1 KGHDR and CDR2 SFDVKD. The CDR3 has 15 amino acids. The ends lost 7 bases at V and 6 bases at J; junction bases unmatched: 9. CDR3 amino acids: CATRPPGQGSNEQFF. CDR3 DNA sequence: TGTGCCACCAGGCCACCGGGACAGGGTTCCAATGAGCAGTTCTTC.

This clone was found a few times. The V and J genes are TRBV2 and TRBJ1-6, with no clear D. Germline CDR1 reads SNHLY; CDR2 reads FYNNEI. V lost 4 bases to trimming and J lost 9 bases, with 10 bases between them. The CDR3 extends over 13 amino acids. In nucleotides, the CDR3 is TGTGCCAGCAGTGCTGAGGTTACTTCACCCCTCCACTTT. This codes for CASSAEVTSPLHF.

The chain couples TRBV4-1 to TRBJ2-5; weak D call: TRBD2 (6 bases). CDR1 MGHRA and CDR2 YSYEKL come from the germline V gene. V was clipped by 1 base and J by 5 bases, with 17 bases between them. The CDR3 sequence is 16 residues long. CDR3: CASSQVLGRDGETQYF. Here the CDR3 DNA reads TGCGCCAGCAGCCAAGTCTTAGGGCGGGACGGGGAGACCCAGTACTTC.

The V gene is TRBV10-2, the J gene TRBJ2-1, with 11 bases fitting TRBD2. Looked up from germline, CDR1 is WSHSY and CDR2 is SAAADI. The CDR3 sequence is 14 residues long. The V and J ends lost 4 bases and 7 bases, in that order; junction bases with no gene match: 3. CDR3 loop: CASSATSGGNEQFF. The CDR3 region has the DNA TGCGCCAGCAGTGCCACTAGCGGGGGTAATGAGCAGTTCTTC.

J is TRBJ2-3 and V is TRBV11-2; a possible D gene is TRBD2 (6 bases). Germline V gene lookup returns CDR1 SGHAT and CDR2 FQNNGV. The CDR3 covers 16 residues. The V gene lost 1 base and the J gene lost 6 bases, with 17 bases spanning the gap. This CDR3 is CASSLVGGHEGDTQYF. DNA for the CDR3: TGTGCCAGCAGCTTAGTCGGGGGTCACGAAGGGGATACGCAGTATTTT.

This chain links TRBV2 with TRBJ1-4; possible D gene TRBD1, 6 bases. The CDR3 runs to 14 residues. Germline V gene lookup returns CDR1 SNHLY and CDR2 FYNNEI. Trimming stripped 6 bases from V and 7 bases from J, with 15 bases between. The CDR3: CASRGGGISEKLFF. CDR3 nucleotides: TGTGCCAGCAGAGGGGGGGGGATCAGTGAAAAACTGTTTTTT.

V usage is TRBV5-1 and J usage is TRBJ2-3; possibly TRBD2 for D (6 bases). Germline-derived CDR1 and CDR2 are SGHRS and YFSETQ. Trimming took 3 bases from V and 2 from J, leaving 10 bases between them. The CDR3 is 14 residues long. CDR3 sequence (DNA): TGCGCCAGCAGCTCACGGGGGACCACAGATACGCAGTATTTT. As protein: CASSSRGTTDTQYF.

This clone was observed a handful of times. The V call is TRBV7-9, the J call TRBJ2-7; 9 positions agree with TRBD1. Trimming removed 1 base from V and 0 bases from J; junction bases left unmatched: 4. Germline CDR1 SEHNR, CDR2 FQNEAQ (reference sequence). This CDR3 comprises 16 residues. CDR3 in DNA: TGTGCCAGCAGCTTAGGGACAGGGGTCTACTCCTACGAGCAGTACTTC. Translation: CASSLGTGVYSYEQYF.

The chain uses TRBV19 and TRBJ2-2; D perhaps matches TRBD2 (6 bases). Germline V gives CDR1 LNHDA, CDR2 SQIVND (reference sequence). The CDR3 has 18 residues. The V end lost 1 base, the J end lost 3 bases, and 18 bases lay between the germline ends. CDR3 protein: CASSIGGPGLDDTGELFF. CDR3 DNA sequence: TGTGCCAGTAGTATAGGAGGACCGGGACTGGATGACACCGGGGAGCTGTTTTTT.

The rearrangement links TRBV18 to TRBJ2-2; TRBD1 matches 12 bases. The V gene end was trimmed by 0 bases and the J gene end by 6 bases; junction bases not matched to a gene: 2. The germline gives CDR1 KGHSH, CDR2 LQKENI. The CDR3 runs 16 residues. The CDR3 loop is CASSPPGQGAPGELFF. CDR3 nucleotides: TGTGCCAGCTCACCACCGGGACAGGGGGCTCCCGGGGAGCTGTTTTTT.

V is TRBV4-1 and J is TRBJ1-4, with no clear D. From germline, CDR1 is MGHRA and CDR2 YSYEKL. Trimming took 0 bases from V and 8 from J, leaving 10 bases between them. The CDR3 covers 14 residues. The CDR3 is CASSQESQREKLFF. CDR3 DNA: TGCGCCAGCAGCCAAGAGAGTCAAAGAGAAAAACTGTTTTTT.

The gene calls are TRBV19 and TRBJ2-7; tentative D call: TRBD2 (6 bases). The CDR3 runs 13 residues. V was pared by 5 bases and J by 4 bases, with 12 bases between. In germline, CDR1 is LNHDA, CDR2 SQIVND (reference sequence). CDR3 residues: CASSSRLGYEQYF. DNA for the CDR3: TGTGCCAGTAGTTCTCGACTAGGATACGAGCAGTACTTC.

The V call is TRBV6-6, the J call TRBJ1-2, with 8 positions matching TRBD1. Germline assignment: CDR1 MNHNY and CDR2 SVGAGI (reference sequence). CDR3 size: 14 residues. Unmatched junction bases numbered 9, after V lost 5 bases and J lost 7 bases. The CDR3, as DNA: TGTGCCAGCAGTCAGACAGGGGAACTCGGTGGCTACACCTTC. It encodes CASSQTGELGGYTF.

The chain uses TRBV2 and TRBJ1-1; TRBD1 aligns across 7 bases. Germline CDR1 is SNHLY and CDR2 is FYNNEI. CDR3 length: 15 amino acids. The V and J ends lost 8 bases and 1 base, in that order; junction bases with no gene match: 10. The chain's CDR3 is CASERYGTANTEAFF. CDR3 coding DNA: TGTGCCAGCGAAAGGTACGGGACAGCGAACACTGAAGCTTTCTTT.

This chain joins TRBV2 and TRBJ2-5; D may be TRBD2 (5 bases). The CDR3 length is 11 residues. Per germline, CDR1 SNHLY and CDR2 FYNNEI. The germline V and J ends were trimmed by 7 bases and 7 bases, with 10 bases remaining between them. This CDR3 reads CASNIEGTQYF. In DNA form, the CDR3 reads TGTGCCAGCAATATCGAGGGGACCCAGTACTTC.

The chain couples TRBV10-3 to TRBJ2-1, with no clear D. Germline CDR1 reads ENHRY; CDR2 reads SYGVKD. The CDR3 covers 17 residues. Trimming took 3 bases from V and 4 from J, leaving 19 bases between them. CDR3 region: CAISDSGGGSRYNEQFF. CDR3 sequence (DNA): TGTGCCATCAGTGATTCTGGCGGCGGATCCCGATACAATGAGCAGTTCTTC.

This clone was picked up one time. The chain links TRBV5-5 to TRBJ2-7, with D unclear. Germline lookup yields CDR1 SGHKS and CDR2 YYEKEE (reference sequence). The CDR3 has 12 residues. V lost 0 bases and J lost 3, with 4 bases in between. The CDR3 is CASSLANYEQYF. CDR3 in DNA: TGTGCCAGCAGCTTGGCTAACTACGAGCAGTACTTC. The entire variable domain, with the rest obtained from reference TRBV5-5 and TRBJ2-7, is as follows: DAGVTQSPTHLIKTRGQQVTLRCSPISGHKSVSWYQQVLGQGPQFIFQYYEKEERGRGNFPDRFSARQFPNYSSELNVNALLLGDSALYLCASSLANYEQYFGPGTRLTVT.